A selection of T cell receptor beta chains follows, all from one sample in a study of T-cell memory formation after mild COVID-19. TCRdb called the 5' RACE reads again in MiXCR, with one record for every CDR3 protein. This sample yields under 400,000 distinct CDR3 sequences, of which around 28% are seen a single time; roughly 12% belongs to the top ten. Input material: PBMCs or a T cell subset sorted from them (not recorded which). These receptors originate from an adult woman who had mild COVID-19 (a few samples of this study predate the infection). Cell type and time point are not known. CDR3s include the opening cysteine and the closing phenylalanine or tryptophan. Fields, in order: V gene, J gene, clone size, D gene, CDR3 DNA, CDR3 protein. The D gene is left open where the match is weak. Size values are once, few and many counts, or a class for expanded clones, and some rows have none.

>TRBV5-5|TRBJ1-1|-|-
TGTGCCAGCAGCCCGATCCCGGGCGGATTGAACACTGAAGCTTTCTTT
CASSPIPGGLNTEAFF
>TRBV7-2|TRBJ2-7|few|TRBD2
TGTGCCAGCAGCCCCGGGACTAGCGGGAGAGGCTTCTACGAGCAGTACTTC
CASSPGTSGRGFYEQYF
>TRBV7-9|TRBJ2-1|few|-
TGTGCCAGCAGCCTTCCGGGACGGTACTACAATGAGCAGTTCTTC
CASSLPGRYYNEQFF
>TRBV27|TRBJ1-6|-|-
TGTGCCAGCAGTTTATCAGCAGAAACAGGGTACAATTCACCCCTCCACTTT
CASSLSAETGYNSPLHF
>TRBV3-1|TRBJ2-7|few|TRBD1
TGTGCCAGCAGCCCCCCAGGGGGCTACCCTCGTAGTGACTTC
CASSPPGGYPRSDF
>TRBV11-1|TRBJ1-1|-|-
TGTGCCAGCAGCTTAGACGTCTTGAACACTGAAGCTTTCTTT
CASSLDVLNTEAFF
>TRBV7-9|TRBJ2-7|-|TRBD1
TGTGCCAGCAGCCCGGCTCCCGGGACAGGGACTCGCGAGCAGTACTTC
CASSPAPGTGTREQYF
>TRBV4-1|TRBJ2-3|few|-
TGCGCCAGCAGCCTCACCTGGGCAGGGGCTTCGGGCACAGATACGCAGTATTTT
CASSLTWAGASGTDTQYF
>TRBV5-5|TRBJ2-3|few|-
TGTGCCAGCAGCTTTGAATCGTACACAGATACGCAGTATTTT
CASSFESYTDTQYF
>TRBV12-3/TRBV12-4|TRBJ1-5|few|-
TGTGCCAGCACGTTCAGCACGCAGCCCCAGCATTTT
CASTFSTQPQHF
>TRBV4-3|TRBJ2-2|few|-
TGCGCCAGCAGCCAAGCGGGGAGTATCACCGGGGAGCTGTTTTTT
CASSQAGSITGELFF
>TRBV2|TRBJ2-4|few|-
TGTGCCAGCAGTGAGTGGTTAAACATTCAGTACTTC
CASSEWLNIQYF
>TRBV7-2|TRBJ2-2|-|TRBD2
TGTGCCAGCAGCTTTCTAGCGGGGGGGCCTGTTGGGGAGCTGTTTTTT
CASSFLAGGPVGELFF